This TCR beta chain came from a study of control samples from healthy donors and cancer patients. V lost 1 base and J lost 10, with 13 bases in between. CDR3 length equals 13 residues. Per the germline V gene, CDR1 is LGHDT and CDR2 is YNNKEL (reference sequence). TCRdb's copy holds only in-frame clones and misses some; the assay was immunoSEQ multiplex PCR. This sample has 350,000 to 450,000 clones, with about 93% found just once. This clonotype was obtained from a man aged 40-49 years with head and neck cancer. The rearrangement links TRBV3-1 (or the pseudogene TRBV3-2) to TRBJ1-1, with D possibly being TRBD1 (5 bases). Specimen: PBMCs. CDR3 DNA sequence: TGTGCCAGCAGCCAAGGGCCCGGGACCGGAGCTTTCTTT. Protein: CASSQGPGTGAFF.